The sequence of this T cell receptor (beta chain) was determined in a study of CD8+CD57+ T cells in acquired aplastic anemia. Study summary: Sorted CD4+ and CD8+ cell DNA averaged roughly 3 ug.

CDR3 and TCR beta VDJ profiling relied on a genomic DNA template. TCRdb passed the reads through MiXCR, listing each CDR3 protein once. Of fewer than 200,000 distinct CDR3 sequences in the sample, under 55% were seen once. Trimming removed 0 bases at V and 0 bases at J, with 14 bases between. The CDR3 runs to 17 residues. Germline V gives CDR1 MNHNY, CDR2 SVGAGI (reference sequence). Patients chosen for sequencing had shown CD8+CD57+ cell expansion by flow cytometry. This clonotype has more than one count but fewer than ten. Sequencing was performed on sorted CD4+, CD8+, or CD8+CD57+ T cells (not recorded which) from PBMCs. The source is a human donor with aplastic anemia. The chain joins TRBV6-6 to TRBJ1-1; the D is unclear. This CDR3 reads CASSYSELGRLNTEAFF. CDR3 bases: TGTGCCAGCAGTTACTCGGAACTCGGAAGACTGAACACTGAAGCTTTCTTT.